This passage covers 29 T cell receptor beta chains from one sample sequenced in a study of blood T cell repertoires in COVID-19. The repertoire was sequenced with immunoSEQ multiplex PCR; TCRdb's copy has only in-frame clones and lacks some. The repertoire holds over 70,000 clones, with about four fifths as singletons. The material sequenced was peripheral blood. These receptor sequences come from a man between 65 and 85 years old with COVID-19, enrolled during active disease.

The CDR3 DNA reads TGTGCCATCAGCCTTTCTAGGTGGCAGGGAAGTTCTCTACGCTACGAGCAGTACTTC. Amino acids: CAISLSRWQGSSLRYEQYF. The chain joins TRBV10-3 to TRBJ2-7, with a weak D call TRBD1 (5 bases). CDR1 and CDR2 (germline): ENHRY, SYGVKD. The CDR3 length is 19 residues. Deletions cut 6 bases from V and 3 bases from J, with 30 bases between.

This sequence joins TRBV2 and TRBJ2-2; 8 nucleotides agree with TRBD2. The CDR3 consists of 15 residues. Germline V gene lookup returns CDR1 SNHLY and CDR2 FYNNEI. The V segment lost 3 bases and the J segment 6 bases; nucleotides outside the gene matches: 6. The CDR3 reads CASSEGSGAPGELFF. For the CDR3, the DNA is TGTGCCAGCAGTGAGGGTAGCGGGGCCCCCGGGGAGCTGTTTTTT.

This clone has just one count. The CDR3 loop is CASSLRATGEETQYF. In nucleotides, the CDR3 is TGTGCCAGCAGCCTTCGGGCGACGGGGGAAGAGACCCAGTACTTC. The chain recombines TRBV7-9 with TRBJ2-5, with a possible D match to TRBD2 (6 bases). The V and J ends lost 5 bases and 3 bases respectively, with 16 bases between them. The CDR3 loop spans 15 amino acids. The germline gives CDR1 SEHNR, CDR2 FQNEAQ (reference sequence). Supplemented by reference TRBV7-9 and TRBJ2-5, the full variable domain reads DTGVSQNPRHKITKRGQNVTFRCDPISEHNRLYWYRQTLGQGPEFLTYFQNEAQLEKSRLLSDRFSAERPKGSFSTLEIQRTEQGDSAMYLCASSLRATGEETQYFGPGTRLLVL.

The V and J genes are TRBV19 and TRBJ1-4; D gene unclear. V dropped 3 bases and J dropped 4 bases, with 9 bases sitting between them. Germline CDR1 LNHDA, CDR2 SQIVND (reference sequence). The length of the CDR3 is 14 residues. The CDR3, as DNA: TGTGCCAGTAGTATTAAACGGAGTAATGAAAAACTGTTTTTT. This translates into CASSIKRSNEKLFF.

The chain is built from TRBV6-5 and TRBJ1-1; D gene uncertain. Between the trimmed V and J ends, which lost 2 bases and 2 bases, there was a span of 9 bases. This CDR3 is built from 14 residues. CDR1 MNHEY and CDR2 SVGAGI come from the germline V gene. The CDR3 bases are TGTGCCAGCAGTTACGGAGGGAGAAACACTGAAGCTTTCTTT. It specifies CASSYGGRNTEAFF.

V gene TRBV2 combines with J gene TRBJ1-6, with D perhaps TRBD1 (5 bases). Trimming cost V 4 bases and J 10 bases, with 11 bases left between them. Germline CDR1 reads SNHLY; CDR2 reads FYNNEI. The CDR3 is 13 residues long. Here the CDR3 DNA reads TGTGCCAGCAGTGCGGAGGGGAGATCACCCCTCCACTTT. Amino acids: CASSAEGRSPLHF.

A few counts support this clone. This chain joins TRBV11-3 and TRBJ2-7, with TRBD2 matching over 11 bases. The junction had 1 base not matched to a gene; V was cut back by 5 bases and J by 1 base. This CDR3 has 14 amino acids. Germline values: CDR1 SGHNT, CDR2 YENEEA. The DNA of the CDR3 is TGTGCCAGCAGCCGGACTAGCGGGTCCTACGAGCAGTACTTC. It specifies CASSRTSGSYEQYF.

The chain employs TRBV4-2 and TRBJ1-1, with D tentatively TRBD1 (6 bases). V lost 0 bases and J lost 1, with 15 bases in between. The germline V gene encodes CDR1 LGHNA and CDR2 YNFKEQ. The CDR3 totals 17 residues. This CDR3 is CASSQDQTGMGNTEAFF. Written as DNA, the CDR3 is TGTGCCAGCAGCCAAGATCAAACAGGGATGGGGAACACTGAAGCTTTCTTT.

The CDR3 sequence: CASSRGWGYTF. The DNA for the CDR3 is TGTGCCAGCAGCAGGGGCTGGGGCTACACCTTC. This rearrangement joins TRBV21-1 to TRBJ1-2; the table's D call, TRBD1, was not checked against the DNA. TRBV21-1 is a known pseudogene. The CDR3 is 11 amino acids.

This rearrangement joins TRBV7-2 to TRBJ1-6; D might be TRBD1 (6 bases). Per the germline V gene, CDR1 is SGHTA and CDR2 is FQGNSA. The CDR3 contains 15 residues. V lost 2 bases to trimming and J lost 14 bases, with 19 bases between them. CDR3 loop: CASSLKGEGIGTLHF. The CDR3 DNA is TGTGCCAGCAGCTTAAAGGGGGAGGGGATCGGAACCCTCCACTTT.

This sequence joins TRBV7-3 and TRBJ2-5; TRBD2 matches 14 bases. After removal of 3 bases from V and 7 bases from J, the junction contained 7 bases not matched to a gene. Germline V gene data show CDR1 as SGHTA and CDR2 as FQGTGA. This CDR3 region has 16 residues. The CDR3 coding sequence is TGTGCCAGCAGCTTGGGACTAGCGGGGGCGGGAGGGACCCAGTACTTC. Translated, it gives CASSLGLAGAGGTQYF. The full variable domain, rest sourced from reference TRBV7-3 and TRBJ2-5, is GAGVSQTPSNKVTEKGKYVELRCDPISGHTALYWYRQSLGQGPEFLIYFQGTGAADDSGLPNDRFFAVRPEGSVSTLKIQRTERGDSAVYLCASSLGLAGAGGTQYFGPGTRLLVL.

The chain uses TRBV5-1 and TRBJ1-2; TRBD1 agrees at 7 bases. V gave up 4 bases and J gave up 8 bases; unmatched junction bases: 11. Per germline, CDR1 SGHRS and CDR2 YFSETQ. CDR3 length: 14 amino acids. The CDR3 reads CASSLVNDREGYTF. CDR3 bases: TGCGCCAGCAGCCTCGTGAACGACAGGGAGGGCTACACCTTC. The full variable domain, with the rest looked up from reference TRBV5-1 and TRBJ1-2, is KAGVTQTPRYLIKTRGQQVTLSCSPISGHRSVSWYQQTPGQGLQFLFEYFSETQRNKGNFPGRFSGRQFSNSRSEMNVSTLELGDSALYLCASSLVNDREGYTFGSGTRLTVV.

This clone was picked up a small number of times. The V gene is TRBV7-6, the J gene TRBJ2-3, with 8 nucleotides matching TRBD2. V shed 4 bases, J shed 1 base, and the junction held 10 bases outside the gene matches. Germline V gene lookup returns CDR1 SGHVS and CDR2 FNYEAQ. The CDR3 totals 17 residues. The CDR3 bases are TGTGCCAGCAGCTCAGAGCGGGGGTTTTCCCGCACAGATACGCAGTATTTT. Translating it yields CASSSERGFSRTDTQYF.

DNA for the CDR3: TGTGCCAGCAGTGACAGACAGGGGGGGTACAATGAGCAGTTCTTC. Its translation: CASSDRQGGYNEQFF. This chain connects TRBV11-3 to TRBJ2-1, with 9 bases aligning to TRBD1. The germline gives CDR1 SGHNT, CDR2 YENEEA. The junction had 7 bases not matched to a gene; V was cut back by 6 bases and J by 4 bases. The CDR3 runs 15 residues.

This clone was recorded at least ten times. The same CDR3 is also encoded by other DNA sequences in this sample. The V gene is TRBV2, the J gene TRBJ2-7; 10 bases align to TRBD1. The germline V gene encodes CDR1 SNHLY and CDR2 FYNNEI. This CDR3 contains 12 residues. After removal of 8 bases from V and 4 bases from J, the junction contained 2 bases not matched to a gene. The CDR3 spells CASRDRGYEQYF. CDR3 coding DNA: TGTGCCAGCCGGGACAGGGGTTACGAGCAGTACTTC.

The V gene is TRBV7-8, the J gene TRBJ1-2; possible D gene TRBD1, 6 bases. CDR3 length equals 14 residues. The V end was cut by 1 base, the J end by 4 bases, with 10 bases between. The germline gives CDR1 SGHVS, CDR2 FQNEAQ. Here the CDR3 DNA reads TGTGCCAGCAGCTTAGGGGGACACTTCTATGGCTACACCTTC. Its protein is CASSLGGHFYGYTF. The variable domain in full, completed from reference TRBV7-8 and TRBJ1-2, reads GAGVSQSPRYKVAKRGQDVALRCDPISGHVSLFWYQQALGQGPEFLTYFQNEAQLDKSGLPSDRFFAERPEGSVSTLKIQRTQQEDSAVYLCASSLGGHFYGYTFGSGTRLTVV.

The V gene is TRBV10-2, the J gene TRBJ1-1, with D perhaps matching TRBD1 (5 bases). CDR1 is WSHSY, CDR2 SAAADI, per germline. Trimming stripped 5 bases from V and 3 bases from J, with 13 bases between. The CDR3 contains 14 residues. The CDR3 DNA reads as TGCGCCAGCAGTTTCGGCAGGGTTGACACTGAAGCTTTCTTT. Translating gives CASSFGRVDTEAFF.

The J gene is TRBJ1-1, the V gene TRBV28, with a possible D match to TRBD1 (6 bases). Germline V gene data show CDR1 as MDHEN and CDR2 as SYDVKM. Trimming shortened V by 4 bases and J by 0 bases, and 9 bases separated the two germline ends. The CDR3 has 14 residues. CDR3: CASSSGVMNTEAFF. The CDR3 nucleotides are TGTGCCAGCAGTTCAGGGGTTATGAACACTGAAGCTTTCTTT. Looking up the rest from reference TRBV28 and TRBJ1-1 gives the full variable domain: DVKVTQSSRYLVKRTGEKVFLECVQDMDHENMFWYRQDPGLGLRLIYFSYDVKMKEKGDIPEGYSVSREKKERFSLILESASTNQTSMYLCASSSGVMNTEAFFGQGTRLTVV.

This clone was counted at least ten times. The V call is TRBV5-6, the J call TRBJ2-5; 10 bases map to TRBD1. The CDR3 has 15 amino acids. Unmatched junction bases numbered 7, after V lost 4 bases and J lost 4 bases. The germline gives CDR1 SGHDT, CDR2 YYEEEE. This CDR3 reads CASSPGQGIGETQYF. The CDR3 DNA reads as TGTGCCAGCAGCCCGGGACAGGGGATCGGAGAGACCCAGTACTTC.

CDR3 sequence: CASSRRLAESSYNEQFF. In DNA, the CDR3 is TGTGCCAGCAGTAGGAGACTAGCGGAAAGCTCCTACAATGAGCAGTTCTTC. The chain employs TRBV9 and TRBJ2-1; 9 bases map to TRBD2. The length of the CDR3 is 17 residues. CDR1 SGDLS and CDR2 YYNGEE come from the germline V gene. V lost 5 bases and J lost 0; bases outside the gene matches: 9.

The rearrangement uses TRBV9 and TRBJ1-2; the match to TRBD1 covers 8 bases. V shed 5 bases, J shed 4 bases, and the junction held 10 bases outside the gene matches. CDR1 and CDR2 (germline): SGDLS, YYNGEE. CDR3 size: 15 residues. CDR3 nucleotides: TGTGCCAGCAGTGCCGGGACAGGCCTTCTCTATGGCTACACCTTC. It is translated as CASSAGTGLLYGYTF.

This chain joins TRBV11-3 and TRBJ1-2, with a tentative D call TRBD1 (5 bases). Germline CDR1 reads SGHNT; CDR2 reads YENEEA. The CDR3 loop spans 12 amino acids. V lost 3 bases to trimming and J lost 4 bases, with 6 bases between them. As DNA, the CDR3 is TGTGCCAGCAGCTTGACAGCCTATGGCTACACCTTC. Protein product: CASSLTAYGYTF.

The V call is TRBV29-1, the J call TRBJ2-1; no reliable D call. Germline loops: CDR1 SQVTM, CDR2 ANQGSEA. The ends were cut back, 6 bases at V and 7 bases at J, with 22 bases in the middle. The CDR3 is 15 amino acids. The CDR3 DNA is TGCAGCGTCCTTCCCTCGTGGCAGGAAAGGAATGAGCAGTTCTTC. Translation: CSVLPSWQERNEQFF.

The rearrangement uses TRBV18 and TRBJ1-1; 8 bases are shared with TRBD1. The ends lost 5 bases at V and 4 bases at J; junction bases unmatched: 3. The CDR3 totals 13 residues. The V gene's germline CDR1 is KGHSH and CDR2 LQKENI. The CDR3 protein is CASSTDRGTEAFF. The CDR3 DNA reads as TGTGCCAGCTCAACAGACAGGGGCACTGAAGCTTTCTTT. Complete variable domain (other parts from reference TRBV18 and TRBJ1-1): NAGVMQNPRHLVRRRGQEARLRCSPMKGHSHVYWYRQLPEEGLKFMVYLQKENIIDESGMPKERFSAEFPKEGPSILRIQQVVRGDSAAYFCASSTDRGTEAFFGQGTRLTVV.

The genes are TRBV6-6 and TRBJ1-4; D not resolved. The CDR3 consists of 15 residues. The germline gives CDR1 MNHNY, CDR2 SVGAGI (reference sequence). V was clipped by 0 bases and J by 5 bases, with 10 bases between them. The CDR3 region has the DNA TGTGCCAGCAGTTACTCGAGTCCCCCCAATGAAAAACTGTTTTTT. Translating gives CASSYSSPPNEKLFF.

With regard to this clone: Other DNA sequences within the sample encode an identical CDR3. The chain joins TRBV4-3 to TRBJ1-2; 9 bases fit TRBD1. J was trimmed by 2 bases and V by 3 bases; bases with no gene match: 4. The CDR3 contains 15 residues. Germline V gives CDR1 LGHNA, CDR2 YSLEER. The CDR3 sequence: CASSQGQGSNYGYTF. The CDR3 DNA is TGCGCCAGCAGCCAGGGACAGGGCTCGAACTATGGCTACACCTTC.

This clone was picked up a small number of times. V and J are TRBV5-5 and TRBJ2-7; a possible D gene is TRBD1 (5 bases). CDR3 size: 14 residues. Germline loops: CDR1 SGHKS, CDR2 YYEKEE (reference sequence). The ends were cut back, 1 base at V and 2 bases at J, with 10 bases in the middle. The chain's CDR3 is CASSLTGAAYEQYF. CDR3 DNA sequence: TGTGCCAGCAGCTTGACAGGTGCTGCCTACGAGCAGTACTTC.

This chain joins TRBV4-3 and TRBJ1-2; 8 nucleotides align to TRBD1. Germline V gene sequence: CDR1 LGHNA, CDR2 YSLEER. The CDR3 sequence is 15 residues long. V lost 3 bases, J lost 7 bases, and 10 bases stayed unmatched. The CDR3 loop reads CASSHTGTGSRGYTF. CDR3 bases: TGCGCCAGCAGCCACACCGGGACAGGTTCCCGTGGCTACACCTTC.

Notes on this clone: The same CDR3 arises from other DNA sequences in this sample as well. The chain employs TRBV2 and TRBJ1-2; no clear D. The CDR3 consists of 12 residues. Trimming stripped 1 base from V and 5 bases from J, with 5 bases between. The germline gives CDR1 SNHLY, CDR2 FYNNEI. This chain's CDR3 is CASSEGAYGYTF. The CDR3, as DNA: TGTGCCAGCAGTGAAGGGGCATATGGCTACACCTTC.